This TCR beta chain was captured in a study of blood T cell repertoires in COVID-19. Here immunoSEQ multiplex PCR was the method, and the copy in TCRdb shows in-frame clones only, minus some. Among around 150,000 clones listed, about three quarters were seen once. This clone was counted between two and nine times. The CDR3 has 12 amino acids. Germline values: CDR1 MNHEY, CDR2 SVGAGI. Between the trimmed V and J ends, which lost 8 bases and 8 bases, there was a span of 15 bases. The source material was peripheral blood. The TCR comes from a man aged 55 to 70 with acute or convalescent COVID-19. The chain has TRBV6-5 and TRBJ1-2, with D possibly being TRBD1 (6 bases). CDR3 residues: CASLREQGGYTF. CDR3 bases: TGTGCCAGCCTAAGGGAACAGGGAGGCTACACCTTC.